The entry that follows covers one T cell receptor beta chain sequence. Described time point: newly diagnosed GD, antithyroid drugs for less than 3 months. RNA extracted from PBMCs served as the sequencing template. V lost 7 bases and J lost 4; bases outside the gene matches: 12. CDR3 length equals 15 residues. Germline V gives CDR1 SQVTM, CDR2 ANQGSEA. The data were taken from a study of regulatory T cells in long-lasting Graves disease. Sequencing libraries for TCR beta were prepared with iRepertoire HTBI primers and Arm-PCR of CDR3 regions. Study processing details: Identification of gene segments yielded approximately 62 TRBV and 14 TRBJ across samples. One entry per CDR3 protein results from TCRdb running MiXCR on the multiplex PCR reads. What appears here as the V and J calls and clone size reflects TCRdb's work, not the paper's. The sample yields hundreds of thousands of distinct CDR3 sequences, approximately 15% seen once.

The data were also submitted as part of a second study, on T cells in Graves' hyperthyroidism and ophthalmopathy. That source adds: Among thyroid clonotypes expanded above 0.001, most also appeared in blood.

The TCR sequence derives from a woman aged 30 to 39 with Graves disease. The chain is built from TRBV29-1 and TRBJ2-3, with 9 positions matching TRBD1. The sequences come from peripheral blood mononuclear cells (PBMCs), collected at new diagnosis, from a patient treated with antithyroid drugs. The CDR3 protein is CSASSGTGRPDTQYF. DNA of the CDR3: TGCAGCGCTTCCTCCGGGACAGGGAGGCCAGATACGCAGTATTTT.